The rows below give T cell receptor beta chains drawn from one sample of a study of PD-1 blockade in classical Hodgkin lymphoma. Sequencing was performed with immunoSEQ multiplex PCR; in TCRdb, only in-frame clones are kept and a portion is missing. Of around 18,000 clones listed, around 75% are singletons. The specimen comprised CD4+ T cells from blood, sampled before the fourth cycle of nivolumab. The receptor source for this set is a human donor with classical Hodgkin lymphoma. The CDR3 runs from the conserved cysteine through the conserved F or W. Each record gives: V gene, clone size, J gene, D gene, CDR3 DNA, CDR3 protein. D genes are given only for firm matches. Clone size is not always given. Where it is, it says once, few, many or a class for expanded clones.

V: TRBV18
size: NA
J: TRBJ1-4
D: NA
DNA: TGTGCCAGCTCACCACCGTCTTGGGGGGACCTAAATGAAGGAAAACTGTTTTTT
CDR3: CASSPPSWGDLNEGKLFF

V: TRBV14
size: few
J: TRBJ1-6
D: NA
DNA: TGTGCCAGCAGCCAAGAATGGCCCCATTCACCCCTCCACTTT
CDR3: CASSQEWPHSPLHF

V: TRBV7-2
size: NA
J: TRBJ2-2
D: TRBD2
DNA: TGTGCCAGCAGGGGAGGGACGGGCACCGGGGAGCTGTTTTTT
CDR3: CASRGGTGTGELFF

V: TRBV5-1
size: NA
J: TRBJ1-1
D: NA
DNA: TGCGCCAGCAGCTCGGGAGGGGCTCTGAACACTGAAGCTTTCTTT
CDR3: CASSSGGALNTEAFF

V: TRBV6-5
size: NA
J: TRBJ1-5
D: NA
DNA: TGTGCCAGCAGTTACGACAGATATCAGCCCCAGCATTTT
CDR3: CASSYDRYQPQHF

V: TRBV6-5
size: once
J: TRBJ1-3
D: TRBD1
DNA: TGTGCCAGCGGCCAGGGGGTGGGCACCATATATTTT
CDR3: CASGQGVGTIYF

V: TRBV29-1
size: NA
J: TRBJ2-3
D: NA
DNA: TGCAGCGTTGAGTGGGTCCGCACAGATACGCAGTATTTT
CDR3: CSVEWVRTDTQYF

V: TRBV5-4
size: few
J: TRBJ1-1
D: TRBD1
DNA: TGTGCCAGCAGCTTGGGGACTCGGGACAGGGATAAACAAGCTTTCTTT
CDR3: CASSLGTRDRDKQAFF

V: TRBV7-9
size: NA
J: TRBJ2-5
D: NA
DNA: TGTGCCAGCAGCTTAGACCAGGGTCGTCGGTACTTC
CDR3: CASSLDQGRRYF

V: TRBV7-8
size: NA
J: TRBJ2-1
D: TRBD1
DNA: TGTGCCAGCAGCTTAGGATACCCGGGACAGGGCTCTCGCAATGAGCAGTTCTTC
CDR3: CASSLGYPGQGSRNEQFF

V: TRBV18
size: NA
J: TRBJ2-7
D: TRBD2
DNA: TGTGCCAGCTCACGGACTAGCGGGAGCGTTCGATACGAGCAGTACTTC
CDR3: CASSRTSGSVRYEQYF

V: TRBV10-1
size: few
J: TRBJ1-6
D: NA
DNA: TGCGCCAGCAGCGGGACCGCCACATCACCCCTCCACTTT
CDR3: CASSGTATSPLHF

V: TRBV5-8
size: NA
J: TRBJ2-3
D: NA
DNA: TGTGCCAGCAGCTTGGATTTTGGTGCAGATACGCAGTATTTT
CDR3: CASSLDFGADTQYF

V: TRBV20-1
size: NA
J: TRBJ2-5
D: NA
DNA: TGCAGTGCTAGAGGGCAAGAGACCCAGTACTTC
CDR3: CSARGQETQYF